These 21 T cell receptor beta chains originate from one sample sequenced in a study of CD4 T cells in relation to SARS-CoV-2 and coronaviruses. Which antigens these TCRs recognize remains unknown. Clones were read by immunoSEQ multiplex PCR, and TCRdb kept only the in-frame ones, dropping some. Among about 26,000 clones listed, about three quarters were seen once. CD4+ T cells from unexposed donors were obtained before the COVID-19 pandemic (2011-2018). After nine to ten days of culture, CD4+ T cells were isolated. Material: CD4+ T cells from PBMCs, cultured in vitro. These receptors originate from a human donor in good health.

The V and J genes are TRBV6-5 and TRBJ2-3, with a tentative D call TRBD1 (5 bases). The V gene lost 6 bases and the J gene lost 0 bases, with 10 bases spanning the gap. The CDR3 contains 14 residues. CDR1 and CDR2 (germline): MNHEY, SVGAGI. The CDR3 reads CASSRTPSTDTQYF. CDR3 nucleotide sequence: TGTGCCAGCAGCCGGACACCTAGCACAGATACGCAGTATTTT.

The V call is TRBV2, the J call TRBJ1-5; 7 nucleotides agree with TRBD1. Trimming at V came to 8 bases and at J to 4 bases, leaving 8 bases not matched to a gene. Germline-derived CDR1 and CDR2 are SNHLY and FYNNEI. This CDR3 is 14 amino acids long. The DNA for the CDR3 is TGTGCCAGCTCCGAGGGCAGGGGGAATCAGCCCCAGCATTTT. It is translated as CASSEGRGNQPQHF.

The V and J genes are TRBV2 and TRBJ1-4; TRBD1 matches at 7 bases. CDR1 SNHLY and CDR2 FYNNEI come from the germline V gene. The CDR3 runs 15 residues. V shed 7 bases, J shed 0 bases, and the junction held 5 bases outside the gene matches. The CDR3 spells CASTKGAATNEKLFF. In nucleotides, the CDR3 is TGTGCCAGCACGAAGGGGGCAGCAACTAATGAAAAACTGTTTTTT. Filled out from reference TRBV2 and TRBJ1-4, the complete variable domain reads EPEVTQTPSHQVTQMGQEVILRCVPISNHLYFYWYRQILGQKVEFLVSFYNNEISEKSEIFDDQFSVERPDGSNFTLKIRSTKLEDSAMYFCASTKGAATNEKLFFGSGTQLSVL.

The sample holds a few counts of this clone. The rearrangement links TRBV7-8 to TRBJ2-2; a possible D gene is TRBD2 (7 bases). This CDR3 is 15 amino acids long. V lost 8 bases and J lost 1, with 14 bases in between. Germline CDR1 reads SGHVS; CDR2 reads FQNEAQ. The CDR3 sequence is CASGRGGRNTGELFF. The CDR3 nucleotides read TGTGCCAGCGGAAGGGGGGGCAGGAACACCGGGGAGCTGTTTTTT.

This chain's CDR3 is CASSDLAGETYEQYF. CDR3 nucleotide sequence: TGTGCCAGCAGTGACCTAGCGGGAGAAACTTACGAGCAGTACTTC. The gene calls are TRBV25-1 and TRBJ2-7, with 10 bases fitting TRBD2. J was trimmed by 4 bases and V by 3 bases; bases with no gene match: 6. The CDR3 extends over 15 amino acids. Germline V gene sequence: CDR1 MGHDK, CDR2 SYGVNS.

The chain carries TRBV7-2 and TRBJ2-5; a possible D gene is TRBD1 (6 bases). CDR3 length: 14 amino acids. Trimming took off 3 bases at V and 0 bases at J, with 8 bases between the two ends. Per germline, CDR1 SGHTA and CDR2 FQGNSA. This CDR3 reads CASSFQGNQETQYF. The CDR3 DNA reads TGTGCCAGCAGCTTCCAGGGGAACCAAGAGACCCAGTACTTC.

This clone occurred a few times. The rearrangement joins TRBV7-3 to TRBJ2-1; TRBD1 is a possible D gene (6 bases). Germline V gene lookup returns CDR1 SGHTA and CDR2 FQGTGA. This CDR3 spans 14 amino acids. V was pared by 5 bases and J by 0 bases, with 8 bases between. CDR3 sequence (DNA): TGTGCCAGCAGCCCAGGGGACTCCTACAATGAGCAGTTCTTC. Translation: CASSPGDSYNEQFF.

The chain couples TRBV10-3 to TRBJ1-1, with D uncertain. This CDR3 is built from 13 residues. Germline CDR1 and CDR2: ENHRY and SYGVKD. Trimming shortened V by 0 bases and J by 6 bases, and 8 bases separated the two germline ends. CDR3 DNA sequence: TGTGCCATCAGTGAGTCAACTACTGCTGAAGCTTTCTTT. It is translated as CAISESTTAEAFF.

This sequence joins TRBV30 and TRBJ1-2; no definite D call. CDR3 length equals 11 residues. The V end lost 5 bases, the J end lost 4 bases, and 8 bases lay between the germline ends. Germline V gene sequence: CDR1 GTSNPN, CDR2 SVGIG (reference sequence). The CDR3 spells CAWGPSYGYTF. For the CDR3, the DNA is TGTGCCTGGGGCCCATCCTATGGCTACACCTTC. The full variable domain, in which reference TRBV30 and TRBJ1-2 provide the parts outside the CDR3, is SQTIHQWPATLVQPVGSPLSLECTVEGTSNPNLYWYRQAAGRGLQLLFYSVGIGQISSEVPQNLSASRPQDRQFILSSKKLLLSDSGFYLCAWGPSYGYTFGSGTRLTVV.

The V and J genes are TRBV3-1 (or the pseudogene TRBV3-2) and TRBJ2-7; 7 bases are shared with TRBD2. CDR1 and CDR2 (germline): LGHDT, YNNKEL (reference sequence). This CDR3 region has 14 residues. J gave up 6 bases and V 3 bases, and 8 bases lay outside the gene matches. In DNA, the CDR3 is TGTGCCAGCAGCCATGGAAGAGCGGGACTCGAGCAGTACTTC. Translated, it gives CASSHGRAGLEQYF.

V usage is TRBV19 and J usage is TRBJ1-1; 8 bases line up with TRBD1. V trimming: 5 bases; J trimming: 4 bases; junction bases outside the gene matches: 12. This CDR3 region has 16 residues. Germline V gene sequence: CDR1 LNHDA, CDR2 SQIVND (reference sequence). This CDR3 is CASSPLTGERGTEAFF. CDR3 nucleotides: TGTGCCAGTAGTCCCCTGACAGGGGAGAGGGGCACTGAAGCTTTCTTT.

CDR3: CASRDWGTEAFF. The CDR3 coding sequence is TGTGCCAGCAGAGATTGGGGTACTGAAGCTTTCTTT. The genes are TRBV6-5 and TRBJ1-1; D not resolved. There are 12 residues in the CDR3. V dropped 6 bases and J dropped 5 bases, with 10 bases sitting between them. The germline V gene encodes CDR1 MNHEY and CDR2 SVGAGI.

This chain joins TRBV21-1 and TRBJ2-5; no DNA check was done on the table's D call, TRBD1. TRBV21-1 corresponds to a pseudogene. CDR3 length: 16 residues. In DNA, the CDR3 is TGTGCCAGCAGCAAAGTGATTGAAGGGGGCGATGAGACCCAGTACTTC. It yields the protein CASSKVIEGGDETQYF.

This clone was picked up one time. The chain uses TRBV10-3 and TRBJ2-7, with TRBD1 matching 11 bases. Germline V gene sequence: CDR1 ENHRY, CDR2 SYGVKD. J lost 2 bases, V lost 7 bases, and 16 bases had no gene match. The CDR3 has 18 residues. The CDR3 sequence: CAIMRARTGGSVTYEQYF. As DNA, the CDR3 is TGTGCCATCATGCGGGCGAGGACAGGGGGCTCCGTTACCTACGAGCAGTACTTC.

This clone is classed as medium-sized. J is TRBJ2-5 and V is TRBV19; 8 bases fit TRBD2. The CDR3 is 14 amino acids. The V segment lost 5 bases and the J segment 4 bases; nucleotides outside the gene matches: 6. Germline V gene sequence: CDR1 LNHDA, CDR2 SQIVND (reference sequence). Written as DNA, the CDR3 is TGTGCCAGTAGTCCCCTTAGCGGGACAGAGACCCAGTACTTC. Translation gives CASSPLSGTETQYF. Based on the CDR3 plus reference TRBV19 and TRBJ2-5, the full variable domain is DGGITQSPKYLFRKEGQNVTLSCEQNLNHDAMYWYRQDPGQGLRLIYYSQIVNDFQKGDIAEGYSVSREKKESFPLTVTSAQKNPTAFYLCASSPLSGTETQYFGPGTRLLVL.

V gene TRBV10-3 combines with J gene TRBJ1-5; D unresolved. Germline assignment: CDR1 ENHRY and CDR2 SYGVKD. The CDR3 has 11 residues. With 7 bases removed from V and 9 bases from J, the gap between germline ends came to 10 bases. The CDR3 here is CAITPNGPQHF. The CDR3 nucleotides read TGTGCCATCACTCCTAACGGGCCCCAGCATTTT.

This rearrangement joins TRBV3-1 (or the pseudogene TRBV3-2) to TRBJ2-3; 8 bases align to TRBD1. Trimming took 2 bases from V and 5 from J; bases not matched to a gene: 9. This CDR3 spans 16 amino acids. Germline values: CDR1 LGHDT, CDR2 YNNKEL (reference sequence). The CDR3 region has the DNA TGTGCCAGCAGCCAATCCCTAATCGGGACAGGAGATACGCAGTATTTT. It codes for CASSQSLIGTGDTQYF.

The genes are TRBV7-8 and TRBJ2-1, with 9 bases lining up with TRBD2. V gave up 2 bases and J gave up 7 bases; unmatched junction bases: 9. Germline V gene data show CDR1 as SGHVS and CDR2 as FQNEAQ. This CDR3 is built from 16 residues. CDR3 nucleotide sequence: TGTGCCAGCAGCTTAATGGCGGGGGGGGGTCGGAATGAGCAGTTCTTC. Protein product: CASSLMAGGGRNEQFF.

The rearrangement joins TRBV7-8 to TRBJ1-5; D might be TRBD1 (6 bases). This CDR3 has 15 residues. With 1 base removed from V and 2 bases from J, the gap between germline ends came to 9 bases. Germline loops: CDR1 SGHVS, CDR2 FQNEAQ. The CDR3 reads CASSLGRGGNQPQHF. CDR3 sequence (DNA): TGTGCCAGCAGCTTAGGGAGGGGGGGCAATCAGCCCCAGCATTTT.

The chain is built from TRBV11-1 and TRBJ1-2; D is ambiguous. With 4 bases removed from V and 3 bases from J, the gap between germline ends came to 9 bases. The CDR3 has 13 residues. From germline, CDR1 is SGHAT and CDR2 FQDESV (reference sequence). CDR3 DNA: TGTGCCAGCAGCTCGGGGATGGACTATGGCTACACCTTC. This gives the protein CASSSGMDYGYTF.

The V gene is TRBV30, the J gene TRBJ1-3, with D possibly matching TRBD1 (6 bases). CDR1 and CDR2 (germline): GTSNPN, SVGIG (reference sequence). V lost 0 bases and J 0 bases, leaving 9 bases between the germline ends. This CDR3 region has 15 residues. Here the CDR3 reads CAWSVGGSSGNTIYF. The DNA for the CDR3 is TGTGCCTGGAGTGTCGGGGGCAGCTCTGGAAACACCATATATTTT. Combining the CDR3 with reference TRBV30 and TRBJ1-3 gives the whole variable domain SQTIHQWPATLVQPVGSPLSLECTVEGTSNPNLYWYRQAAGRGLQLLFYSVGIGQISSEVPQNLSASRPQDRQFILSSKKLLLSDSGFYLCAWSVGGSSGNTIYFGEGSWLTVV.